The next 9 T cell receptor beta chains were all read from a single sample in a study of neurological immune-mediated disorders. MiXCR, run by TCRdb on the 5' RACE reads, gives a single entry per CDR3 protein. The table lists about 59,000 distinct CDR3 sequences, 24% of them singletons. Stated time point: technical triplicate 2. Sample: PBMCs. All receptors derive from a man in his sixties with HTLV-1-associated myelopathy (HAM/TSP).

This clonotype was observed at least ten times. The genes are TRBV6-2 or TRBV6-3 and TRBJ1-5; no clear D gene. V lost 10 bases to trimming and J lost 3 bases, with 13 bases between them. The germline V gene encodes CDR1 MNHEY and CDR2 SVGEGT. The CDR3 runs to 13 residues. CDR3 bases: TGTGCCACCCGGGTCTCGCTCAATCAGCCCCAGCATTTT. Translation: CATRVSLNQPQHF.

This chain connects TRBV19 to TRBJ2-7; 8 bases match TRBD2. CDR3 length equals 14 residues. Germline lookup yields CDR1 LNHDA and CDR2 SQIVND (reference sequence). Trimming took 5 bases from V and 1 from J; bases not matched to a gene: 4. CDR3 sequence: CASSLSGTSYEQYF. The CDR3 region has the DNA TGTGCCAGTAGTCTTAGCGGGACGTCCTACGAGCAGTACTTC.

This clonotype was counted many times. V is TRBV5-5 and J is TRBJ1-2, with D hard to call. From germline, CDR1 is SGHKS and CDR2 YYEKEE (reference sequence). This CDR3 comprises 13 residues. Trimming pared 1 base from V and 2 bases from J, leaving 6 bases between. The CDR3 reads CASSLPGNYGYTF. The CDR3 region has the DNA TGTGCCAGCAGCTTGCCCGGAAACTATGGCTACACCTTC.

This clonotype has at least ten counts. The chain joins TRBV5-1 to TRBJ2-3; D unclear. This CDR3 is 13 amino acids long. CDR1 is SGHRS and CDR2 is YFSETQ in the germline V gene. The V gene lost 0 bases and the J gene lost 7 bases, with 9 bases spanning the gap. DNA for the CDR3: TGCGCCAGCAGCTTGGCAAGACTTAATACGCAGTATTTT. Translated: CASSLARLNTQYF.

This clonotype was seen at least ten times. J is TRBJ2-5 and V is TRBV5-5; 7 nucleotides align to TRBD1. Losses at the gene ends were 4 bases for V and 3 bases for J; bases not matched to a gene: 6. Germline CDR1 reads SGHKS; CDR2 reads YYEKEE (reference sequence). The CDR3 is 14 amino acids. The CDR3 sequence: CASSRRGREETQYF. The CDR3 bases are TGTGCCAGCAGCAGAAGGGGGCGCGAAGAGACCCAGTACTTC. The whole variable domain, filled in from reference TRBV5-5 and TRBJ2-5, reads DAGVTQSPTHLIKTRGQQVTLRCSPISGHKSVSWYQQVLGQGPQFIFQYYEKEERGRGNFPDRFSARQFPNYSSELNVNALLLGDSALYLCASSRRGREETQYFGPGTRLLVL.

The CDR3 nucleotides are TGTGCCAGCAGCCAAGCTTCGGTTTACAATGAGCAGTTCTTC. Protein: CASSQASVYNEQFF. V gene TRBV14 combines with J gene TRBJ2-1; D uncertain. The length of the CDR3 is 14 residues. In germline, CDR1 is SGHDN, CDR2 FVKESK. The V gene lost 1 base and the J gene lost 4 bases, with 8 bases spanning the gap.

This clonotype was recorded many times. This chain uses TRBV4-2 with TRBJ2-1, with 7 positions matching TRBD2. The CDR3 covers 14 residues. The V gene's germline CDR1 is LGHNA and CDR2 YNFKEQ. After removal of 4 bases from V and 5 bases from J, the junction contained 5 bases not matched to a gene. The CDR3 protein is CASSPSGNHNEQFF. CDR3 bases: TGTGCCAGCAGCCCGAGCGGGAACCACAATGAGCAGTTCTTC.

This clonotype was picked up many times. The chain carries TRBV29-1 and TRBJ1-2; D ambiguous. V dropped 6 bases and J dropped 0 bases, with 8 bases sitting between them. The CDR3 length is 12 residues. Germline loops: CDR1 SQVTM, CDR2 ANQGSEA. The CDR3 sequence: CSVPAPNYGYTF. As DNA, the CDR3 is TGCAGCGTCCCGGCACCTAACTATGGCTACACCTTC.

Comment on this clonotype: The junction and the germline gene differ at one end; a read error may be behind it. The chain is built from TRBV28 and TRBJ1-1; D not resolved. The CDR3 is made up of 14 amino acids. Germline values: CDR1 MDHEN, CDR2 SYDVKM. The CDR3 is CASSPPRQAPRTFF. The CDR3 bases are TGTGCCAGCAGTCCCCCAAGGCAGGCCCCCAGGACTTTTTTT.